These T cell receptor beta chains were read from a single sample in a study of early T cells in non-severe SARS-CoV-2 infection. TCRdb recomputed calls from the 5' RACE reads with MiXCR, one row per CDR3 protein. This table has roughly 31,000 distinct CDR3 sequences, roughly 5% appearing once. Input material: whole blood. These receptors were obtained from an adult who was a healthcare worker with PCR-confirmed SARS-CoV-2 infection or an uninfected control (not recorded which). The CDR3 runs from the conserved cysteine through the conserved F or W. A D gene is named only where the DNA matches it firmly. Size values are once, few and many counts, or a class for expanded clones, and some rows have none.

.	TRBV12-5	TRBJ2-1	TRBD1	TGTGCTAGTGGTCCTGAGGGACAGGCCTCCTACAATGAGCAGTTCTTC	CASGPEGQASYNEQFF
many	TRBV7-9	TRBJ2-3	TRBD2	TGTGCCAGCAGCCCCGGGACGGGGGGATTCACAGATACGCAGTATTTT	CASSPGTGGFTDTQYF
many	TRBV5-4	TRBJ2-2	.	TGTGCCAGCAGATGGGGTCAAACGAACACCGGGGAGCTGTTTTTT	CASRWGQTNTGELFF
many	TRBV28	TRBJ2-3	.	TGTGCCAGCGTGGGGAGTCCCACAGATACGCAGTATTTT	CASVGSPTDTQYF
many	TRBV6-1	TRBJ2-2	.	TGTGCCAGCAGTGAAGTAGGGGGTACCTGGAACACCGGGGAGCTGTTTTTT	CASSEVGGTWNTGELFF
many	TRBV20-1	TRBJ2-4	TRBD1	TGCAGTGCTAGGCCACCGGGACAGGGAAACATTCAGTACTTC	CSARPPGQGNIQYF
.	TRBV14	TRBJ1-3	.	TGTGCCAGCAGCCGACTGGGAAACACCATATATTTT	CASSRLGNTIYF
many	TRBV20-1	TRBJ2-7	.	TGCAGTGCTAGCGGGATCCCTGGCGAGCAGTACTTC	CSASGIPGEQYF
many	TRBV18	TRBJ1-1	.	TGTGCCAGCTCACCCTTACAGGGAGGAACTGAAGCTTTCTTT	CASSPLQGGTEAFF
many	TRBV9	TRBJ2-1	TRBD2	TGTGCCAGCAGCGTAATGTCTAGCGGGAACCATGAGCAGTTCTTC	CASSVMSSGNHEQFF
.	TRBV20-1	TRBJ2-2	TRBD2	TGCAGTGCTAGCGCGGGAGAAGTCGGGGAGCTGTTTTTT	CSASAGEVGELFF
many	TRBV11-2	TRBJ2-1	.	TGTGCCAGCAGCTTACAGACGGACAATGAGCAGTTCTTC	CASSLQTDNEQFF
many	TRBV9	TRBJ1-1	TRBD1	TGTGCCAGCAGCGTAGAAAGTCAGGGGGCTGAAGCTTTCTTT	CASSVESQGAEAFF
few	TRBV20-1	TRBJ1-2	.	TGCAGTGCTGCTGGAGGGAAGTATGGCTACACCTTC	CSAAGGKYGYTF
few	TRBV20-1	TRBJ1-1	.	TGCAGTGCTAGAGAGGGAGGGGCGAGGGCTGAAGCTTTCTTT	CSAREGGARAEAFF
few	TRBV15	TRBJ1-4	.	TGTGCCACCAGCAGAGGGGTTTCGGAAAAACTGTTTTTT	CATSRGVSEKLFF
many	TRBV12-3/TRBV12-4	TRBJ2-4	.	TGTGCCAGCAGAATGGCCTCAGCCAAAAACATTCAGTACTTC	CASRMASAKNIQYF
many	TRBV20-1	TRBJ2-7	TRBD2	TGCAGTGCCCCCGAGAGGACTAGCGGGAACGAGCAGTACTTC	CSAPERTSGNEQYF
many	TRBV5-5	TRBJ2-3	.	TGTGCCAGCAGCTTGGGACAGGCCACAGATACGCAGTATTTT	CASSLGQATDTQYF
many	TRBV2	TRBJ2-2	.	TGTGCCAGCAGGGACAGTGCGAACACCGGGGAGCTGTTTTTT	CASRDSANTGELFF
few	TRBV29-1	TRBJ2-7	.	TGCAGCGTTGTCTTGCGGGGCCGTTCCTACGAGCAGTACTTC	CSVVLRGRSYEQYF
many	TRBV19	TRBJ2-3	TRBD1	TGTGCCAGTAGTCCCCGGACAGGGACCGCAGATACGCAGTATTTT	CASSPRTGTADTQYF
.	TRBV12-3/TRBV12-4	TRBJ2-1	.	TGTGCCAGCAGCGATAAGGGCAGGGCGAAGTTCTTC	CASSDKGRAKFF
.	TRBV7-8	TRBJ2-6	.	TGTGCCAGCACTTTCAAATACTCTGGGGCCAACGTCCTGACTTTC	CASTFKYSGANVLTF
many	TRBV19	TRBJ1-6	.	TGTGCCAGTAGTACGCCGGACTTAGGCACTTCACCCCTCCACTTT	CASSTPDLGTSPLHF
many	TRBV30	TRBJ1-1	.	TGTGCCTGGAGTGTACTCTACGGTACTGAAGCTTTCTTT	CAWSVLYGTEAFF
few	TRBV28	TRBJ1-3	.	TGTGCCAGCAGAAGGAGACGAAACACCATATATTTT	CASRRRRNTIYF
many	TRBV27	TRBJ2-7	.	TGTGCCAGCAGTTTAGGGACCACCTCCTACGAGCAGTACTTC	CASSLGTTSYEQYF
once	TRBV25-1	TRBJ2-1	.	TGTGCCAGCAGTGACCGACCTAGGGACAATGAGCAGTTCTTC	CASSDRPRDNEQFF
many	TRBV19	TRBJ2-6	TRBD2	TGTGCCAGCCGTACATATAGCGGGAGGGTTTTCTCTGGGGCCAACGTCCTGACTTTC	CASRTYSGRVFSGANVLTF
many	TRBV10-3	TRBJ1-2	.	TGTGCCATACAGGGCAGCTATGGCTACACCTTC	CAIQGSYGYTF
.	TRBV3-1	TRBJ2-1	.	TGTGCCAGCAGCCAAGATGTTGGCGCCTACAATGAGCAGTTCTTC	CASSQDVGAYNEQFF
many	TRBV5-1	TRBJ2-5	.	TGCGCCAGCAGCTTGAGGGCAGGCCCGGAGACCCAGTACTTC	CASSLRAGPETQYF
.	TRBV28	TRBJ2-7	TRBD2	TGTGCCAGCACCACACTAGCGGGGGGGCGAGACGAGCAGTACTTC	CASTTLAGGRDEQYF
many	TRBV7-8	TRBJ2-2	.	TGTGCCAGCAGCTTGACAGTCAACACCGGGGAGCTGTTTTTT	CASSLTVNTGELFF
many	TRBV18	TRBJ1-2	TRBD1	TGTGCCAGCTCACCAACAGGGGGCCCCTTAGATGGCTACACCTTC	CASSPTGGPLDGYTF
many	TRBV20-1	TRBJ1-3	TRBD1	TGCAGTGCTCTAGGGGGCAGCGGCTCTGGAAACACCATATATTTT	CSALGGSGSGNTIYF
many	TRBV11-2	TRBJ2-2	.	TGTGCCAGCACCAACATGCCGGGGTCGAACACCGGGGAGCTGTTTTTT	CASTNMPGSNTGELFF
many	TRBV12-3/TRBV12-4	TRBJ2-7	TRBD2	TGTGCCAGCAGGGCCGGGACTAGCGTTTTCTCCTACGAGCAGTACTTC	CASRAGTSVFSYEQYF
many	TRBV10-3	TRBJ2-7	TRBD2	TGTGCCATCAGTGAAGGCGGTAGCGGGAGGGGCGAGCAGTACTTC	CAISEGGSGRGEQYF
many	TRBV5-1	TRBJ2-7	.	TGCGCCAGCAGCTTAGGGACTGAGACCTACGAGCAGTACTTC	CASSLGTETYEQYF
few	TRBV20-1	TRBJ1-2	.	TGCAGTGCTAGAGATAGTGCGGCAGGGAACTATGGCTACACCTTC	CSARDSAAGNYGYTF
many	TRBV5-4	TRBJ2-5	TRBD1	TGTGCCAGCAGCCCAGGGACAGACCCTCGGACCCAGTACTTC	CASSPGTDPRTQYF
few	TRBV2	TRBJ2-5	.	TGTGCCAGCAGTATGGGACGGCTCCAAGAGACCCAGTACTTC	CASSMGRLQETQYF
many	TRBV4-1	TRBJ2-1	.	TGCGCCAGCAGCCAAGATCAGGAGGGCAGGGGGCAGTTCTTC	CASSQDQEGRGQFF
many	TRBV4-1	TRBJ1-2	TRBD1	TGCGCCAGCAGCCAAGGAGGGGGCGGATCGAACTATGGCTACACCTTC	CASSQGGGGSNYGYTF
few	TRBV19	TRBJ2-3	.	TGTGCCAGTAGTACCCTCACAGGGACGGCGGCAGATACGCAGTATTTT	CASSTLTGTAADTQYF